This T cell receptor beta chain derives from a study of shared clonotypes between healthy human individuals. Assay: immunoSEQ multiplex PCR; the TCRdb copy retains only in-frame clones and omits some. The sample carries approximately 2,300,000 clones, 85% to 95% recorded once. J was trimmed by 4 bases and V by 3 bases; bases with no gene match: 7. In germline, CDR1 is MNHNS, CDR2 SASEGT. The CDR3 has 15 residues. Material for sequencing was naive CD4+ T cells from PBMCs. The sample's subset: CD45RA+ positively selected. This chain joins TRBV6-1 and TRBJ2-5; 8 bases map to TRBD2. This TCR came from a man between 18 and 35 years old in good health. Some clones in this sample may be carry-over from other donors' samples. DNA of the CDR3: TGTGCCAGCAGTGACTGGTCTCTAGCGGGAGAGACCCAGTACTTC. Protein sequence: CASSDWSLAGETQYF.